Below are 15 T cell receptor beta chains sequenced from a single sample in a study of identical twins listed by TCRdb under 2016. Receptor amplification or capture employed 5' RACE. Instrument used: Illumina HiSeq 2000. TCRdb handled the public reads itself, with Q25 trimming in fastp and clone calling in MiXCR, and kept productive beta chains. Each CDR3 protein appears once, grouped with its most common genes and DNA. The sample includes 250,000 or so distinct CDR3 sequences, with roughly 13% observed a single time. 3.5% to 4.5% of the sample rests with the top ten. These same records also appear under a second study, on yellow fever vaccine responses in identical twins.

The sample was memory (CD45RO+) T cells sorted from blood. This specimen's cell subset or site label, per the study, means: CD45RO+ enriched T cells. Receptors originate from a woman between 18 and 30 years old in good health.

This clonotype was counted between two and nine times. CDR3 amino acids: CSARVATGGQDGYTF. In DNA form, the CDR3 reads TGCAGTGCTAGAGTCGCGACAGGGGGCCAGGATGGCTACACCTTC. The rearrangement uses TRBV20-1 and TRBJ1-2, with 10 bases lining up with TRBD1. This CDR3 region has 15 residues. V dropped 1 base and J dropped 6; count of bases not matched to a gene: 8. Germline V gene lookup returns CDR1 DFQATT and CDR2 SNEGSKA (reference sequence).

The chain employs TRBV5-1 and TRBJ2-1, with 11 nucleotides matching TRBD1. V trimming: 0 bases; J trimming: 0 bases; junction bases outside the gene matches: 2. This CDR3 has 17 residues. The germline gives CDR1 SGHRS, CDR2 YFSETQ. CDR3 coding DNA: TGCGCCAGCAGCTTGGCCGGGACAGGGGGCTCCTACAATGAGCAGTTCTTC. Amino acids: CASSLAGTGGSYNEQFF.

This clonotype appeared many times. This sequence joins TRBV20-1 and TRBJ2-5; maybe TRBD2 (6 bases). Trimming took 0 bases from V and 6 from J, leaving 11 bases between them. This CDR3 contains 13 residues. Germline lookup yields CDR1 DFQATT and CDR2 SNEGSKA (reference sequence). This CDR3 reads CSARESGVQTQYF. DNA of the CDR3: TGCAGTGCTAGAGAGTCGGGGGTACAGACCCAGTACTTC.

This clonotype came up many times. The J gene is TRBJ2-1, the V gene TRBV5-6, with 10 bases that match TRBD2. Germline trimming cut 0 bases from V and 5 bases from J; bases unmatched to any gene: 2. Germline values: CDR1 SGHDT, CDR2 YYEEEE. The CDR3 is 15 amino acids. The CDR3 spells CASSLGLAGDNEQFF. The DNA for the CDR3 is TGTGCCAGCAGCTTGGGGCTAGCGGGGGACAATGAGCAGTTCTTC.

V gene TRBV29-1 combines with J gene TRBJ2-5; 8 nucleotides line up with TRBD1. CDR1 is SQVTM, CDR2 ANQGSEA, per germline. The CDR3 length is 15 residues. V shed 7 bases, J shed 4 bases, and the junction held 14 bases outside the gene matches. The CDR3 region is CSGGQGAKVGETQYF. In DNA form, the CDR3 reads TGCAGCGGGGGGCAGGGGGCGAAGGTTGGAGAGACCCAGTACTTC.

The CDR3 region has the DNA TGCGCCAGCAGCGGCGGACGGAACCAAGAGACCCAGTACTTC. It yields the protein CASSGGRNQETQYF. The chain employs TRBV5-1 and TRBJ2-5; the D is unclear. Per germline, CDR1 SGHRS and CDR2 YFSETQ. Between the trimmed V and J ends, which lost 4 bases and 0 bases, there was a span of 10 bases. The CDR3 contains 14 residues. The full variable domain, with the rest looked up from reference TRBV5-1 and TRBJ2-5, is KAGVTQTPRYLIKTRGQQVTLSCSPISGHRSVSWYQQTPGQGLQFLFEYFSETQRNKGNFPGRFSGRQFSNSRSEMNVSTLELGDSALYLCASSGGRNQETQYFGPGTRLLVL.

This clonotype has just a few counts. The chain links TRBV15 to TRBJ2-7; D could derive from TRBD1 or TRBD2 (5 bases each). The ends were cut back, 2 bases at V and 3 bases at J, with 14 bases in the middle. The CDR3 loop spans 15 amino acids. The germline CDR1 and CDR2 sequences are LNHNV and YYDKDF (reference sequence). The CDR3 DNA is TGTGCCACCAGCAGATCAAGAGGGGCAGACTACGAGCAGTACTTC. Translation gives CATSRSRGADYEQYF.

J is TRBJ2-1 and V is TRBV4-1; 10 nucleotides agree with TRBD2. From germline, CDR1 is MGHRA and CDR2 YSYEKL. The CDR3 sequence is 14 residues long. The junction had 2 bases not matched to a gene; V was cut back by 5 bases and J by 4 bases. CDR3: CASSSSGGYNEQFF. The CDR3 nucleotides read TGCGCCAGCAGCTCTAGCGGGGGATACAATGAGCAGTTCTTC.

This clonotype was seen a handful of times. The CDR3 spells CSARLAGSYNEQFF. The CDR3 DNA follows: TGCAGTGCTAGATTAGCGGGGTCCTACAATGAGCAGTTCTTC. V is TRBV20-1 and J is TRBJ2-1; 8 bases line up with TRBD2. Germline V CDR1 and CDR2: DFQATT, SNEGSKA (reference sequence). The V segment lost 2 bases and the J segment 1 base; nucleotides outside the gene matches: 1. There are 14 residues in the CDR3.

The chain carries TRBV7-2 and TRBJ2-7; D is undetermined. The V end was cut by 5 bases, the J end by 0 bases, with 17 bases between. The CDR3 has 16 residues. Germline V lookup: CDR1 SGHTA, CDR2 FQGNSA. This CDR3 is CASSPFTIKSSYEQYF. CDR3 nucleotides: TGTGCCAGCAGCCCCTTTACGATCAAGAGCTCCTACGAGCAGTACTTC.

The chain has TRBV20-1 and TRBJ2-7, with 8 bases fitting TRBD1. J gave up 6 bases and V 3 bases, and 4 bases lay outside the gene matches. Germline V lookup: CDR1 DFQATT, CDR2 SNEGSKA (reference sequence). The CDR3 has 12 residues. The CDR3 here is CSASFRGLEQYF. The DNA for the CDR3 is TGCAGTGCTAGTTTCAGGGGGCTCGAGCAGTACTTC.

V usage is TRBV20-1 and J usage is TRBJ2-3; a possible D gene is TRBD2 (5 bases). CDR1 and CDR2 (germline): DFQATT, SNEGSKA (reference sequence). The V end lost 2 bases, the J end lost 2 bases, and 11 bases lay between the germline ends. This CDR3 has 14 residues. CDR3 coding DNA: TGCAGTGCTAGAAAAGGCGGACTCACAGATACGCAGTATTTT. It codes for CSARKGGLTDTQYF.

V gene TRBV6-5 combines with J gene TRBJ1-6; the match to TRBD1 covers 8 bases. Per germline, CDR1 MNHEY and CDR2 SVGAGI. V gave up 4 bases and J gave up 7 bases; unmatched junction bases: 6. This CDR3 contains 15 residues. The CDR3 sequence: CASSFLQGANSPLHF. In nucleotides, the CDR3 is TGTGCCAGCAGTTTCCTGCAGGGGGCAAATTCACCCCTCCACTTT.

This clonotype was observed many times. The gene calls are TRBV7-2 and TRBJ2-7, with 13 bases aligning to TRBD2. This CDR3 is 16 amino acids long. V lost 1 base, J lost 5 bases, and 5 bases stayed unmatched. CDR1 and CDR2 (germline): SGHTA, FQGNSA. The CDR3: CASSLGLAGGLNEQYF. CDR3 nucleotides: TGTGCCAGCAGCTTAGGACTAGCGGGAGGTCTAAACGAGCAGTACTTC.

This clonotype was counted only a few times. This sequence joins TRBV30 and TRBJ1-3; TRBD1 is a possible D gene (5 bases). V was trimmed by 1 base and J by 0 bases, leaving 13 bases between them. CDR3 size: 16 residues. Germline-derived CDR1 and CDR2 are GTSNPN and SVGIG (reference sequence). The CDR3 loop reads CAWSGSGQNSGNTIYF. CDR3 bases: TGTGCCTGGAGTGGATCAGGACAAAACTCTGGAAACACCATATATTTT.